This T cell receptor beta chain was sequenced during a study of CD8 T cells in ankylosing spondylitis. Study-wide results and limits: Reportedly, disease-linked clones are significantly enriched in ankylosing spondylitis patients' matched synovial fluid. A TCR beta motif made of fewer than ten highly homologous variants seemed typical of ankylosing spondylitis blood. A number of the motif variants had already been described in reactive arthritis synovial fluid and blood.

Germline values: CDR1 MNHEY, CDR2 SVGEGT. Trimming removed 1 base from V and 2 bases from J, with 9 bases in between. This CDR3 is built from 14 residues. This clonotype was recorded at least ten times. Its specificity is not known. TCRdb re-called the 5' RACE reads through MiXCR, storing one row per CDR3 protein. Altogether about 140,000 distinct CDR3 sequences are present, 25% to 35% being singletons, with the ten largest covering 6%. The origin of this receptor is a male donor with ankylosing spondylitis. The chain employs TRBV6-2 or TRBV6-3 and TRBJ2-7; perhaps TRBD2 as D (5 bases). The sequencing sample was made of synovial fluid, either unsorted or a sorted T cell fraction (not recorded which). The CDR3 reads CASSYWERTYEQYF. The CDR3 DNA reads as TGTGCCAGCAGTTACTGGGAGAGAACCTACGAGCAGTACTTC.